These 27 T cell receptor beta chains originate from one sample sequenced in a study of blood T cell repertoires in COVID-19. Some clones are missing from TCRdb's copy, which holds only in-frame ones; the method was immunoSEQ multiplex PCR. Here the sample spans approximately 190,000 clones, around four fifths being singletons. The sequenced sample was peripheral blood. These receptors all stem from a human donor in a cohort sampled during active COVID-19.

The chain has TRBV3-1 (or the pseudogene TRBV3-2) and TRBJ2-7; 7 bases match TRBD2. Per germline, CDR1 LGHDT and CDR2 YNNKEL (reference sequence). The CDR3 is 14 residues long. The junction had 2 bases not matched to a gene; V was cut back by 1 base and J by 2 bases. CDR3 in DNA: TGTGCCAGCAGCCAAGTTGCGGGGGCCTACGAGCAGTACTTC. Its protein product is CASSQVAGAYEQYF.

The rearrangement links TRBV20-1 to TRBJ2-1; 7 bases match TRBD1. J was trimmed by 6 bases and V by 5 bases; bases with no gene match: 1. This CDR3 comprises 11 residues. Germline V gene data show CDR1 as DFQATT and CDR2 as SNEGSKA (reference sequence). This CDR3 is CSAWDSNEQFF. The CDR3 DNA sequence: TGCAGTGCTTGGGACAGCAATGAGCAGTTCTTC.

The genes are TRBV12-3 or TRBV12-4 and TRBJ1-4; a weak D match, TRBD1 (6 bases). V lost 6 bases and J 5 bases, leaving 10 bases between the germline ends. CDR3 length: 13 amino acids. CDR3: CASRRDRNEKLFF. The DNA for the CDR3 is TGTGCCAGCAGGAGAGACAGGAATGAAAAACTGTTTTTT.

There are a few counts of this clone. V gene TRBV27 combines with J gene TRBJ2-5; D might be TRBD2 (5 bases). The length of the CDR3 is 14 residues. The V gene lost 4 bases and the J gene lost 1 base, with 10 bases spanning the gap. The V gene's germline CDR1 is MNHEY and CDR2 SMNVEV (reference sequence). The DNA for the CDR3 is TGTGCCAGCAGTTCCAGCGGCCTCCAAGAGACCCAGTACTTC. Translated, it gives CASSSSGLQETQYF.

The chain employs TRBV4-1 and TRBJ2-3; perhaps TRBD1 as D (6 bases). In germline, CDR1 is MGHRA, CDR2 YSYEKL. The V gene lost 4 bases and the J gene lost 2 bases, with 10 bases spanning the gap. The CDR3 loop spans 14 amino acids. CDR3 DNA sequence: TGCGCCAGCAGCCGGACAGACATCACAGATACGCAGTATTTT. It yields the protein CASSRTDITDTQYF.

The chain has TRBV19 and TRBJ2-7; 11 positions agree with TRBD2. J lost 2 bases, V lost 1 base, and 10 bases had no gene match. The germline V gene encodes CDR1 LNHDA and CDR2 SQIVND (reference sequence). This CDR3 is 18 amino acids long. The DNA for the CDR3 is TGTGCCAGTAGTATAGGGCGGATGACTAGCGGGGAGCCCTACGAGCAGTACTTC. This sequence encodes CASSIGRMTSGEPYEQYF.

Only one count was recorded for this clone. The chain recombines TRBV11-2 with TRBJ2-1, with TRBD2 identical over 7 bases. The CDR3 has 12 amino acids. Trimming removed 6 bases from V and 10 bases from J; junction bases left unmatched: 6. Looked up from germline, CDR1 is SGHAT and CDR2 is FQNNGV. CDR3 in DNA: TGTGCCAGCAGTCCGGGGGGTTTCGAGCAGTTCTTC. Translation gives CASSPGGFEQFF.

Concerning this clone itself: Other DNA sequences from this sample encode an identical CDR3 as well. The chain links TRBV3-1 (or the pseudogene TRBV3-2) to TRBJ1-6; 7 nucleotides line up with TRBD1. After removal of 1 base from V and 10 bases from J, the junction contained 4 bases not matched to a gene. CDR3 length: 14 amino acids. Per the germline V gene, CDR1 is LGHDT and CDR2 is YNNKEL (reference sequence). The CDR3 DNA follows: TGTGCCAGCAGCCAAGGACAGGGAAACTCACCCCTCCACTTT. This sequence encodes CASSQGQGNSPLHF.

The chain uses TRBV27 and TRBJ1-3; no definite D call. CDR1 is MNHEY and CDR2 is SMNVEV in the germline V gene (reference sequence). The CDR3 runs 13 residues. Trimming shortened V by 6 bases and J by 4 bases, and 10 bases separated the two germline ends. CDR3 nucleotide sequence: TGTGCCAGCAGACCCGGAGGGGGAAACACCATATATTTT. Translation: CASRPGGGNTIYF.

V usage is TRBV4-1 and J usage is TRBJ1-1; D gene ambiguous. Between the trimmed V and J ends, which lost 7 bases and 2 bases, there was a span of 14 bases. The V gene's germline CDR1 is MGHRA and CDR2 YSYEKL. The CDR3 is made up of 14 amino acids. The chain's CDR3 is CASKGEGFNTEAFF. The CDR3 DNA reads TGCGCCAGCAAGGGTGAGGGTTTCAACACTGAAGCTTTCTTT.

The genes are TRBV29-1 and TRBJ2-3; D remains ambiguous. V was trimmed by 8 bases and J by 2 bases, leaving 17 bases between them. Germline V CDR1 and CDR2: SQVTM, ANQGSEA. The CDR3 contains 14 residues. The CDR3 DNA sequence: TGCAGCTCCCCCTCTGGGCAGGCCACAGATACGCAGTATTTT. This sequence encodes CSSPSGQATDTQYF.

V is TRBV5-1 and J is TRBJ2-1; 10 bases match TRBD1. Germline-derived CDR1 and CDR2 are SGHRS and YFSETQ. V gave up 0 bases and J gave up 14 bases; unmatched junction bases: 8. The CDR3 extends over 14 amino acids. CDR3 in amino acids: CASSLEVGGQGKFF. The CDR3 coding sequence is TGCGCCAGCAGCTTGGAAGTTGGGGGACAGGGGAAGTTCTTC.

The chain is built from TRBV3-1 (or the pseudogene TRBV3-2) and TRBJ1-1; D is perhaps TRBD1 (5 bases). The CDR3 length is 14 residues. CDR1 is LGHDT and CDR2 is YNNKEL in the germline V gene (reference sequence). The V end was cut by 4 bases, the J end by 6 bases, with 15 bases between. The CDR3 sequence is CASSLIRGSSEAFF. DNA for the CDR3: TGTGCCAGCAGCCTCATACGGGGGTCCTCTGAAGCTTTCTTT.

This clone was recorded only once. V gene TRBV9 combines with J gene TRBJ2-5; 12 bases are a match to TRBD1. The CDR3 runs to 15 residues. With V trimmed by 4 bases and J by 5 bases, 6 bases remained unmatched. CDR1 is SGDLS and CDR2 is YYNGEE in the germline V gene. The CDR3 coding sequence is TGTGCCAGCAGCTCGGGGACAGGGGGCTGGGAGACCCAGTACTTC. It encodes CASSSGTGGWETQYF.

V is TRBV4-1 and J is TRBJ1-2; D not certain. Deletions cut 4 bases from V and 4 bases from J, with 13 bases between. The germline V gene encodes CDR1 MGHRA and CDR2 YSYEKL. The CDR3 is 14 amino acids. The CDR3 reads CASSPDGGTYGYTF. The CDR3 coding sequence is TGCGCCAGCAGCCCCGACGGCGGAACCTATGGCTACACCTTC.

This chain links TRBV2 with TRBJ1-5; the D is unclear. V was pared by 2 bases and J by 6 bases, with 11 bases between. The CDR3 is 14 residues long. CDR1 is SNHLY, CDR2 FYNNEI, per germline. The CDR3 DNA is TGTGCCAGCAGTGAATTTGGCCCCAGTCAGCCCCAGCATTTT. It is translated as CASSEFGPSQPQHF. The full variable domain, in which reference TRBV2 and TRBJ1-5 provide the parts outside the CDR3, is EPEVTQTPSHQVTQMGQEVILRCVPISNHLYFYWYRQILGQKVEFLVSFYNNEISEKSEIFDDQFSVERPDGSNFTLKIRSTKLEDSAMYFCASSEFGPSQPQHFGDGTRLSIL.

The rearrangement joins TRBV5-4 to TRBJ1-2; a possible D gene is TRBD1 (5 bases). The CDR3 contains 13 residues. Germline V gene sequence: CDR1 SGHNT, CDR2 YYREEE (reference sequence). Trimming removed 3 bases from V and 7 bases from J, with 13 bases in between. The DNA of the CDR3 is TGTGCCAGCAGCTCGTGGGGCGGGGGTGGCTACACCTTC. Protein: CASSSWGGGGYTF. The entire variable domain, with the rest obtained from reference TRBV5-4 and TRBJ1-2, is as follows: ETGVTQSPTHLIKTRGQQVTLRCSSQSGHNTVSWYQQALGQGPQFIFQYYREEENGRGNFPPRFSGLQFPNYSSELNVNALELDDSALYLCASSSWGGGGYTFGSGTRLTVV.

This clone has only a few counts. V usage is TRBV6-5 and J usage is TRBJ2-2, with 7 bases that match TRBD1. CDR3 length equals 12 residues. Unmatched junction bases numbered 8, after V lost 6 bases and J lost 13 bases. The germline CDR1 and CDR2 sequences are MNHEY and SVGAGI. The CDR3 coding sequence is TGTGCCAGCAGCAAGCCGACAGGGAGGCTGTTTTTT. This translates into CASSKPTGRLFF.

The J gene is TRBJ1-5, the V gene TRBV19; D possibly corresponds to TRBD1 (5 bases). Trimming took 3 bases from V and 4 from J, leaving 13 bases between them. The CDR3 is 15 residues long. In germline, CDR1 is LNHDA, CDR2 SQIVND (reference sequence). The CDR3 is CASSISGVGNQPQHF. CDR3 nucleotides: TGTGCCAGTAGTATTTCGGGGGTGGGAAATCAGCCCCAGCATTTT.

This rearrangement joins TRBV5-4 to TRBJ2-1; D unclear. The ends were cut back, 4 bases at V and 0 bases at J, with 5 bases in the middle. Germline CDR1 and CDR2: SGHNT and YYREEE (reference sequence). The CDR3 totals 13 residues. The CDR3 coding sequence is TGTGCCAGCAGCGATAGCTCCTACAATGAGCAGTTCTTC. Amino acid sequence: CASSDSSYNEQFF.

The genes are TRBV19 and TRBJ1-4; TRBD1 might be the D (6 bases). CDR1 is LNHDA, CDR2 SQIVND, per germline (reference sequence). CDR3 length equals 15 residues. V was clipped by 4 bases and J by 6 bases, with 15 bases between them. The CDR3 reads CASSRVSAGDEKLFF. The CDR3 DNA sequence: TGTGCCAGTAGTAGGGTCTCGGCAGGGGATGAAAAACTGTTTTTT.

This chain links TRBV24-1 with TRBJ2-7, with D possibly being TRBD1 (6 bases). Trimming removed 3 bases at V and 3 bases at J, with 14 bases between. In germline, CDR1 is KGHDR, CDR2 SFDVKD. The CDR3 has 15 amino acids. The chain's CDR3 is CATSDRRTDNYEQYF. CDR3 nucleotide sequence: TGTGCCACCAGTGATAGGAGGACAGATAACTACGAGCAGTACTTC.

The genes are TRBV18 and TRBJ1-2; D gene ambiguous. V lost 3 bases and J 5 bases, leaving 16 bases between the germline ends. The CDR3 is 15 amino acids. CDR1 and CDR2 from the germline V gene are KGHSH and LQKENI. The CDR3 nucleotides are TGTGCCAGCTCACCCTCTGGAGGCTATGAATATGGCTACACCTTC. It translates to CASSPSGGYEYGYTF.

This chain links TRBV29-1 with TRBJ2-7; a possible D gene is TRBD2 (6 bases). Germline CDR1 SQVTM, CDR2 ANQGSEA. The CDR3 is 13 amino acids. The V and J ends lost 6 bases and 3 bases respectively, with 15 bases between them. The CDR3 DNA sequence: TGCAGCGTCGGGACTGGACGTGACTACGAGCAGTACTTC. Amino acids: CSVGTGRDYEQYF.

This clone was found once. This rearrangement joins TRBV7-9 to TRBJ2-3; maybe TRBD2 (7 bases). Trimming cost V 5 bases and J 3 bases, with 21 bases left between them. From germline, CDR1 is SEHNR and CDR2 FQNEAQ (reference sequence). The CDR3 extends over 17 amino acids. The CDR3 spells CASSHGRGGSSTDTQYF. In DNA, the CDR3 is TGTGCCAGCAGCCATGGTAGGGGGGGCAGCTCGACAGATACGCAGTATTTT.

CDR3 sequence: CASSGAEATNEKLFF. CDR3 bases: TGCGCCAGCAGTGGAGCCGAGGCAACTAATGAAAAACTGTTTTTT. The rearrangement uses TRBV10-1 and TRBJ1-4; no firm D call. The V gene lost 4 bases and the J gene lost 0 bases, with 9 bases spanning the gap. The germline V gene has CDR1 WNHNN and CDR2 SYGVQD (reference sequence). The CDR3 extends over 15 amino acids.

The chain employs TRBV27 and TRBJ1-4; 9 bases fit TRBD1. The CDR3 is 15 amino acids. V dropped 2 bases and J dropped 8; count of bases not matched to a gene: 6. Germline V gene lookup returns CDR1 MNHEY and CDR2 SMNVEV (reference sequence). DNA of the CDR3: TGTGCCAGCAGTTTAAGGGGACAGGGTTGGGAAAAACTGTTTTTT. This encodes CASSLRGQGWEKLFF.